The 5 T cell receptor beta chains in this list originate from one sample, sequenced in a study of blood T cell repertoires in COVID-19. Method: immunoSEQ multiplex PCR; TCRdb's copy keeps in-frame clones and lacks some. The profile shows approximately 230,000 clones, roughly 90% of them singletons. The sample was PBMCs or T cells enriched from blood (not recorded which). Source of these receptors: a woman aged 25 to 45 with acute COVID-19.

The chain combines TRBV24-1 with TRBJ1-4; 9 bases fit TRBD1. The CDR3 loop spans 14 amino acids. CDR1 is KGHDR, CDR2 SFDVKD, per germline. J gave up 5 bases and V 6 bases, and 3 bases lay outside the gene matches. CDR3 DNA: TGTGCCACCAGTTCGGGGACAGGGAATGAAAAACTGTTTTTT. This codes for CATSSGTGNEKLFF.

The chain has TRBV28 and TRBJ2-7; D gene unclear. V was shortened by 6 bases and J by 2 bases, with 11 bases between the two germline ends. The germline V gene encodes CDR1 MDHEN and CDR2 SYDVKM. CDR3 size: 13 residues. The CDR3 spells CASSLLRAYEQYF. CDR3 bases: TGTGCCAGCAGCCTCCTACGGGCCTACGAGCAGTACTTC. Variable domain in full (rest from reference TRBV28 and TRBJ2-7): DVKVTQSSRYLVKRTGEKVFLECVQDMDHENMFWYRQDPGLGLRLIYFSYDVKMKEKGDIPEGYSVSREKKERFSLILESASTNQTSMYLCASSLLRAYEQYFGPGTRLTVT.

This clone has just one count. V and J are TRBV7-2 and TRBJ1-5; 7 nucleotides match TRBD1. The CDR3 is 16 residues long. CDR1 and CDR2 from the germline V gene are SGHTA and FQGNSA. Germline trimming cut 1 base from V and 1 base from J; bases unmatched to any gene: 4. This chain's CDR3 is CASSLGQGWSNQPQHF. CDR3 nucleotide sequence: TGTGCCAGCAGCTTAGGACAGGGCTGGAGCAATCAGCCCCAGCATTTT.

The chain has TRBV19 and TRBJ1-1; D call uncertain. This CDR3 spans 11 amino acids. The germline CDR1 and CDR2 sequences are LNHDA and SQIVND (reference sequence). V lost 7 bases, J lost 1 base, and 4 bases lay in between. The CDR3 loop reads CASIRNTEAFF. CDR3 DNA: TGTGCCAGTATTAGGAACACTGAAGCTTTCTTT.

The chain links TRBV7-9 to TRBJ2-3; D is unresolved. Trimming left V 0 bases short and J 10 bases short, with 26 bases between. The CDR3 totals 18 residues. Germline V gene sequence: CDR1 SEHNR, CDR2 FQNEAQ (reference sequence). CDR3 region: CASSLATPDPPPSTPQYF. CDR3 nucleotide sequence: TGTGCCAGCAGCTTAGCCACCCCCGACCCCCCCCCTAGTACGCCGCAGTATTTT.